The following is a T cell receptor beta chain sequence with its context. The antigen remains unidentified. Germline V CDR1 and CDR2: ENHRY, SYGVKD. This CDR3 region has 17 residues. The V end was cut by 1 base, the J end by 8 bases, with 23 bases between. The sample is drawn from a study of cytomegalovirus exposure and HLA in healthy donors. Study-level results: Researchers reportedly found TCR beta sequences accurately predicted most subjects' HLA-A and HLA-B alleles. A few of the chains that were CMV-associated were confirmed in vitro to be specific for CMV antigens. Reported performance of the classifier showed diagnosis of cytomegalovirus status with high specificity and sensitivity.

PCR employed 60 Vbeta and 13 Jbeta primers. The repertoire was sequenced with immunoSEQ multiplex PCR; TCRdb's copy has only in-frame clones and lacks some. The sample records about 160,000 clones, over 70% being singletons. Sequences were obtained from PBMCs. This clonotype was obtained from a woman aged 50 to 65 in good health and CMV-seropositive. The chain couples TRBV10-3 to TRBJ1-2; D is possibly TRBD1 (6 bases). The CDR3 DNA is TGTGCCATCAGTGAGTATGCTGCAGGGGCCTCCTCTTACGGCTACACCTTC. Its translation is CAISEYAAGASSYGYTF.